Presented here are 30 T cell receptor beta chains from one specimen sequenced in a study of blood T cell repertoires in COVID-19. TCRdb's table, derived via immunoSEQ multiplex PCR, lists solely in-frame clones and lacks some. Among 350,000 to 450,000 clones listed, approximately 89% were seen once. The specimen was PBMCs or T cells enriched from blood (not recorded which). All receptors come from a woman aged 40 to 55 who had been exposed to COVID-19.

The DNA of the CDR3 is TGTGCCAGCAGCCAAGTTAAGGGGATCCAAGAGACCCAGTACTTC. Translating it yields CASSQVKGIQETQYF. The chain couples TRBV14 to TRBJ2-5, with D tentatively TRBD1 (5 bases). This CDR3 has 15 amino acids. Trimming removed 1 base from V and 1 base from J, with 10 bases in between. Germline-derived CDR1 and CDR2 are SGHDN and FVKESK.

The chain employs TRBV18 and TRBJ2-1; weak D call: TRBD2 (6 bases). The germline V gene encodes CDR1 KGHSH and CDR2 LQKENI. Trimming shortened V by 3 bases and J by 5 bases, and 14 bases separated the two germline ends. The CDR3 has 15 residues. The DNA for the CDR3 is TGTGCCAGCTCACCCTACCTCACGGGGGACAATGAGCAGTTCTTC. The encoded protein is CASSPYLTGDNEQFF.

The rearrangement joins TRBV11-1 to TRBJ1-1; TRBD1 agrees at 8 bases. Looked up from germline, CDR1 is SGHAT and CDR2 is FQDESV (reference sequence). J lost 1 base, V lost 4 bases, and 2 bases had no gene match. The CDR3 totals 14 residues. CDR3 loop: CASSSRGPNTEAFF. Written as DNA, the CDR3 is TGTGCCAGCAGCTCCAGGGGGCCGAACACTGAAGCTTTCTTT. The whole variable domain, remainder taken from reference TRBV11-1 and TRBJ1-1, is EAEVAQSPRYKITEKSQAVAFWCDPISGHATLYWYRQILGQGPELLVQFQDESVVDDSQLPKDRFSAERLKGVDSTLKIQPAELGDSAMYLCASSSRGPNTEAFFGQGTRLTVV.

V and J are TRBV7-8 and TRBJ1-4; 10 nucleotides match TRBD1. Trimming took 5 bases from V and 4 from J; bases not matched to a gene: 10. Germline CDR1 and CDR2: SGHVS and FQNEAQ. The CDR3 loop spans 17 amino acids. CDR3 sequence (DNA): TGTGCCAGCAGCGGCCGGGACAGGGGAAATGGTAATGAAAAACTGTTTTTT. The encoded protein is CASSGRDRGNGNEKLFF.

CDR3 sequence: CASSIPGVSYGYTF. The CDR3 bases are TGTGCCAGTAGTATCCCGGGGGTCAGCTATGGCTACACCTTC. The genes are TRBV19 and TRBJ1-2; D may be TRBD1 (5 bases). This CDR3 region has 14 residues. V dropped 3 bases and J dropped 4 bases, with 12 bases sitting between them. CDR1 is LNHDA and CDR2 is SQIVND in the germline V gene (reference sequence).

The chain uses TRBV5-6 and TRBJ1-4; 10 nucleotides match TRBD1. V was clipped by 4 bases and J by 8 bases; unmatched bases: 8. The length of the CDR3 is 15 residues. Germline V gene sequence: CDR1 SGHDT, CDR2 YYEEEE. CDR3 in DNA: TGTGCCAGCAGCCTGGGACAGGGGCGGGGGGAAAAACTGTTTTTT. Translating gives CASSLGQGRGEKLFF.

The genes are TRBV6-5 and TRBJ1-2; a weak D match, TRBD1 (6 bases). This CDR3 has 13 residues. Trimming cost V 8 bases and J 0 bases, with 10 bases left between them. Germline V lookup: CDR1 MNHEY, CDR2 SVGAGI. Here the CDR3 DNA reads TGTGCCAGCCGACGGACAGCTAACTATGGCTACACCTTC. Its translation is CASRRTANYGYTF.

CDR3 in amino acids: CSVLLEREKLFF. The CDR3 DNA sequence: TGCAGCGTCCTGCTGGAGCGTGAAAAACTGTTTTTT. The V and J genes are TRBV29-1 and TRBJ1-4; no reliable D call. CDR1 is SQVTM and CDR2 is ANQGSEA in the germline V gene. This CDR3 is 12 amino acids long. V gave up 6 bases and J gave up 7 bases, with 12 bases separating them.

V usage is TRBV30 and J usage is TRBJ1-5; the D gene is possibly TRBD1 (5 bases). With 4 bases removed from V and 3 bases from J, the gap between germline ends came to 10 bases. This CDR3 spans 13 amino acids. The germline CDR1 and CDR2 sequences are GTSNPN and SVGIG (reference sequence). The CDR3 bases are TGTGCCTGGACGCTGGGGCTCAATCAGCCCCAGCATTTT. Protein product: CAWTLGLNQPQHF.

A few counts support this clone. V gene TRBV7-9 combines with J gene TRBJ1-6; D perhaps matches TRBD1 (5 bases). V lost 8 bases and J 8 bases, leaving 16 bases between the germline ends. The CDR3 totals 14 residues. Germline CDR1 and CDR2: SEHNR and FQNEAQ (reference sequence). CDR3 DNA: TGTGCCAGCTCTCGGGGGGGAAGCGATTCACCCCTCCACTTT. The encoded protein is CASSRGGSDSPLHF.

CDR3 sequence reads: CASSMTPVNTEAFF. The CDR3 nucleotides are TGTGCCAGTAGTATGACTCCAGTGAACACTGAAGCTTTCTTT. The rearrangement links TRBV19 to TRBJ1-1; D gene unclear. The CDR3 is 14 amino acids. Trimming removed 3 bases from V and 0 bases from J, with 8 bases in between. Germline V gives CDR1 LNHDA, CDR2 SQIVND (reference sequence).

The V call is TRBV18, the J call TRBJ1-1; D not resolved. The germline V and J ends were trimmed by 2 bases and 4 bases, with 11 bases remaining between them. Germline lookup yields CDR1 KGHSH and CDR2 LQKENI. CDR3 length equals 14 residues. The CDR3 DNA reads TGTGCCAGCTCACCAAATACGTACGGCACTGAAGCTTTCTTT. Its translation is CASSPNTYGTEAFF.

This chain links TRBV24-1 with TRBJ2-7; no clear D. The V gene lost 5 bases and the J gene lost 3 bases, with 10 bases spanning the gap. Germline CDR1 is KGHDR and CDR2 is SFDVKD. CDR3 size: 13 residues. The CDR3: CATSGASNYEQYF. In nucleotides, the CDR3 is TGTGCCACCAGTGGTGCGTCAAACTACGAGCAGTACTTC.

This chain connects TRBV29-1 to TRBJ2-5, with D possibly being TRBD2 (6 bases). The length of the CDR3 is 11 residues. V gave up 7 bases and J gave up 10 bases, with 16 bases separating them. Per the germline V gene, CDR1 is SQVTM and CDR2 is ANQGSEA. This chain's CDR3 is CSAQLGGDQYF. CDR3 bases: TGCAGCGCCCAACTGGGGGGAGACCAGTACTTC.

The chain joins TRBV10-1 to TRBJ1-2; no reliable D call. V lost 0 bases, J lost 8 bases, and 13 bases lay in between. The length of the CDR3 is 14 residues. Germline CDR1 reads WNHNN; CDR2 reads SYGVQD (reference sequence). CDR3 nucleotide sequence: TGCGCCAGCAGTGAGTCGATACCCCCTCGGGGCTACACCTTC. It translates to CASSESIPPRGYTF.

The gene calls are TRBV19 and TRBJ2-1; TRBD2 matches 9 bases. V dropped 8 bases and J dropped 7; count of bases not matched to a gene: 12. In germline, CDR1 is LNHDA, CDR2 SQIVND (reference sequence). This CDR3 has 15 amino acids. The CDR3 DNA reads TGTGCCAGTCGTAGGGTAGCGGGAGAAGTTAATGAGCAGTTCTTC. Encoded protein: CASRRVAGEVNEQFF. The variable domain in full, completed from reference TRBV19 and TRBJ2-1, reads DGGITQSPKYLFRKEGQNVTLSCEQNLNHDAMYWYRQDPGQGLRLIYYSQIVNDFQKGDIAEGYSVSREKKESFPLTVTSAQKNPTAFYLCASRRVAGEVNEQFFGPGTRLTVL.

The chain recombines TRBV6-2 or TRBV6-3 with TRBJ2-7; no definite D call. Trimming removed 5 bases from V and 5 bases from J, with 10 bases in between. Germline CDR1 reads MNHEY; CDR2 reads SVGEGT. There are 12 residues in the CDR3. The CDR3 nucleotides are TGTGCCAGCAGTGTCGACAACCACGAGCAGTACTTC. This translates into CASSVDNHEQYF.

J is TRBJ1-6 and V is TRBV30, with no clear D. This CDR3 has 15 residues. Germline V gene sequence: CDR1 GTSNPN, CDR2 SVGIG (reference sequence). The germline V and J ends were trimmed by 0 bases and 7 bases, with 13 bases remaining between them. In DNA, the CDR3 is TGTGCCTGGAGTGTACTAAGGCTGATGAATTCACCCCTCCACTTT. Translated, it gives CAWSVLRLMNSPLHF. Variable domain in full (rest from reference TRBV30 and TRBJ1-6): SQTIHQWPATLVQPVGSPLSLECTVEGTSNPNLYWYRQAAGRGLQLLFYSVGIGQISSEVPQNLSASRPQDRQFILSSKKLLLSDSGFYLCAWSVLRLMNSPLHFGNGTRLTVT.

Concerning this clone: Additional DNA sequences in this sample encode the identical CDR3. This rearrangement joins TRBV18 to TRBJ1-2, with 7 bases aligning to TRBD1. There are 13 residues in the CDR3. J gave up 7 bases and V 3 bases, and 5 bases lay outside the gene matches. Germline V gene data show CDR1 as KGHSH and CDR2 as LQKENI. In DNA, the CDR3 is TGTGCCAGCTCACCCAAGACAGGGACTGGCTACACCTTC. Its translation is CASSPKTGTGYTF. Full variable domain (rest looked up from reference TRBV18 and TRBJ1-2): NAGVMQNPRHLVRRRGQEARLRCSPMKGHSHVYWYRQLPEEGLKFMVYLQKENIIDESGMPKERFSAEFPKEGPSILRIQQVVRGDSAAYFCASSPKTGTGYTFGSGTRLTVV.

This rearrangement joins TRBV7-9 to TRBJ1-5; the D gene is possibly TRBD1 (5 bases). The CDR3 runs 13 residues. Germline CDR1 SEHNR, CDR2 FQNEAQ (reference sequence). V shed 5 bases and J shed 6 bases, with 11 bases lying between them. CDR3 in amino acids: CASSHGGTQPQHF. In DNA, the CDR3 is TGTGCCAGCAGCCACGGGGGGACTCAGCCCCAGCATTTT.

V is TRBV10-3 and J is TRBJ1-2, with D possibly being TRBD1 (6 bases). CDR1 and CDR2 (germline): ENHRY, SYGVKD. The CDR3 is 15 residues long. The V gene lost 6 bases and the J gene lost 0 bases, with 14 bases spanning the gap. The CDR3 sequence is CAIRDMTGSNYGYTF. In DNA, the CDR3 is TGTGCCATCAGGGACATGACAGGTTCTAACTATGGCTACACCTTC.

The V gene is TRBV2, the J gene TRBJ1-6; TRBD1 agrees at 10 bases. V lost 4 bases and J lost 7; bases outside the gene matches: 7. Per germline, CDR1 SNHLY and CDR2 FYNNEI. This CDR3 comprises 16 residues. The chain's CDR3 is CASSGPGTGANSPLHF. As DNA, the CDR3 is TGTGCCAGCAGTGGACCCGGGACAGGGGCGAATTCACCCCTCCACTTT.

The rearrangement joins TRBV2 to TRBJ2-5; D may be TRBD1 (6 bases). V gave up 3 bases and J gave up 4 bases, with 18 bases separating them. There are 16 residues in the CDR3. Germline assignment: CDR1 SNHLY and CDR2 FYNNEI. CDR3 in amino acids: CASSEGTGILLETQYF. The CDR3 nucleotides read TGTGCCAGCAGTGAGGGAACAGGGATCCTTTTAGAGACCCAGTACTTC.

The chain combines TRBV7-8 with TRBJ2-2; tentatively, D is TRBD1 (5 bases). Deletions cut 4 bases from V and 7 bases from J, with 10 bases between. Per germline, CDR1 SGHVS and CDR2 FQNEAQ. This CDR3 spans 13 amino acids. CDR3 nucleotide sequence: TGTGCCAGCAGCTCCAGGGAAGACGGGGAGCTGTTTTTT. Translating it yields CASSSREDGELFF.

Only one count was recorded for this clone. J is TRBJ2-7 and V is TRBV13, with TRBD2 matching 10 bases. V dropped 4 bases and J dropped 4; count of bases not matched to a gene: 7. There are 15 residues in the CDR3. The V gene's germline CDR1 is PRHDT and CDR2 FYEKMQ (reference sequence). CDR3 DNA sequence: TGTGCCAGCAGCTCCTTAGGGACTAGCGTGTACGAGCAGTACTTC. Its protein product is CASSSLGTSVYEQYF.

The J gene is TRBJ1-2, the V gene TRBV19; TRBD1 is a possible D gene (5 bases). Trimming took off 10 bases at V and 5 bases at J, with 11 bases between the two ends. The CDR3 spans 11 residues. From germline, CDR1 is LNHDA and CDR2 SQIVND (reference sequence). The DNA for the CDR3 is TGTGCCACATCAACAGGTTATGGCTACACCTTC. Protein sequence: CATSTGYGYTF.

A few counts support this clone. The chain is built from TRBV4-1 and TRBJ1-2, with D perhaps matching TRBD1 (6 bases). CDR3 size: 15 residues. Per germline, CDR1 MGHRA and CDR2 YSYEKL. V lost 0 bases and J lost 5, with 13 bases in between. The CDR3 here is CASSQEHLDSYGYTF. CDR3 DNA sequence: TGCGCCAGCAGCCAAGAACACCTGGACAGTTATGGCTACACCTTC.

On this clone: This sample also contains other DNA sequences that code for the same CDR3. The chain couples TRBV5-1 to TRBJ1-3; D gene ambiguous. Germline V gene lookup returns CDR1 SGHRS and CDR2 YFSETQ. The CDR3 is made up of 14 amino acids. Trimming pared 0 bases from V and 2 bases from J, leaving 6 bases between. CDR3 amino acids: CASSLAGTGNTIYF. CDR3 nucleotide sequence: TGCGCCAGCAGCTTGGCGGGGACTGGAAACACCATATATTTT.

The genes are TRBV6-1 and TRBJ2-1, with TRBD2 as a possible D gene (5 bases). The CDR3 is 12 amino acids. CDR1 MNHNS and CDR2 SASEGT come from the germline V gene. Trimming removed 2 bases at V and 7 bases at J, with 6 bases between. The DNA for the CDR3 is TGTGCCAGCAGTGAACCGGGAAATGAGCAGTTCTTC. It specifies CASSEPGNEQFF.

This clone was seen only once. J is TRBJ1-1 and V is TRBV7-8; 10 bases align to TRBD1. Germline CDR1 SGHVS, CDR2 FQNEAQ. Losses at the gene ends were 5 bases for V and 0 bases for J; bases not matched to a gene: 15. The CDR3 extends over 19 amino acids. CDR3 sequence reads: CASSLGHATGGVMNTEAFF. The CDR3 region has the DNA TGTGCCAGCAGCCTGGGGCATGCGACAGGGGGCGTCATGAACACTGAAGCTTTCTTT.